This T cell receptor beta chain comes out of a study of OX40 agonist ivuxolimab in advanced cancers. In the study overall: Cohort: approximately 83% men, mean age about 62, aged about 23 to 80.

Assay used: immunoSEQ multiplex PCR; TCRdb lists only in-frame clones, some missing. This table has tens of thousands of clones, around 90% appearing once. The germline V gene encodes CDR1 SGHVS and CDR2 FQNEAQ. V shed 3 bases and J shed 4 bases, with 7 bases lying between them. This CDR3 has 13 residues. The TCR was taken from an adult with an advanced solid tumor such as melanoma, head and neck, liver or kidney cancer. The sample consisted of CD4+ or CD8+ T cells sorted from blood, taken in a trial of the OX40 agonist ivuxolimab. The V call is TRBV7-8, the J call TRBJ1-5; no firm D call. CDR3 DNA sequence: TGTGCCAGCAGCTTCGCAGGAAATCAGCCCCAGCATTTT. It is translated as CASSFAGNQPQHF.